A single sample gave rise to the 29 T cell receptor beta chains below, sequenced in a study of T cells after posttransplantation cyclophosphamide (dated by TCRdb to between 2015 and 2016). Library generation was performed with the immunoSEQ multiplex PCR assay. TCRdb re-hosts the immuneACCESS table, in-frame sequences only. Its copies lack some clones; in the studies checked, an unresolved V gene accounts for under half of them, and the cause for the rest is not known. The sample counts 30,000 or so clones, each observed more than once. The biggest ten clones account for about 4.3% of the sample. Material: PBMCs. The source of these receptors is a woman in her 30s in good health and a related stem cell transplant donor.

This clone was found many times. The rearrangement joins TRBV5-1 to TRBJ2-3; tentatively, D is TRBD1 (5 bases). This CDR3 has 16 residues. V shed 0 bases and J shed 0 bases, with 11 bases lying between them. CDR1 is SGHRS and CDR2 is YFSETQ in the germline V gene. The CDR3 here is CASSLEGRSSTDTQYF. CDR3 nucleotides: TGCGCCAGCAGCTTGGAGGGGCGCTCGAGCACAGATACGCAGTATTTT. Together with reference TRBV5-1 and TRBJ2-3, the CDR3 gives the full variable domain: KAGVTQTPRYLIKTRGQQVTLSCSPISGHRSVSWYQQTPGQGLQFLFEYFSETQRNKGNFPGRFSGRQFSNSRSEMNVSTLELGDSALYLCASSLEGRSSTDTQYFGPGTRLTVL.

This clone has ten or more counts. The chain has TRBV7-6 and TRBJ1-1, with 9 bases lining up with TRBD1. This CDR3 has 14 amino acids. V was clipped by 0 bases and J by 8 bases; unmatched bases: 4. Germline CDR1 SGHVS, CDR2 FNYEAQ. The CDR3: CASSLAGQGQEAFF. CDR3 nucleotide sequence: TGTGCCAGCAGCTTAGCGGGACAGGGACAAGAAGCTTTCTTT.

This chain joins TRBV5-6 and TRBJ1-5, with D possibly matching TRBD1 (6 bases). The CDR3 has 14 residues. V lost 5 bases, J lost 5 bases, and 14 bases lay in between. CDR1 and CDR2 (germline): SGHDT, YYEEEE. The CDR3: CASRLQGWDQPQHF. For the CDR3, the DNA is TGTGCCAGCAGGCTACAGGGTTGGGATCAGCCCCAGCATTTT.

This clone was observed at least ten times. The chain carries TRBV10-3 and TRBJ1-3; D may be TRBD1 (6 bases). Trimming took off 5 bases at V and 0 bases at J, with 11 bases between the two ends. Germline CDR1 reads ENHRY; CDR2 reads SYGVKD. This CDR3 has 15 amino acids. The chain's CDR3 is CAISQDSSSGNTIYF. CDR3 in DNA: TGTGCCATCAGTCAGGACAGCAGCTCTGGAAACACCATATATTTT.

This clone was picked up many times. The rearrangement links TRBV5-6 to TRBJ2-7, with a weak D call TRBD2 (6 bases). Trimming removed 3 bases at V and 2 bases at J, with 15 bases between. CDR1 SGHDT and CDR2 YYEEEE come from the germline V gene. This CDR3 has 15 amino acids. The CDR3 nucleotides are TGTGCCAGCAGCTCCCCTGCTAGCGACCCCTACGAGCAGTACTTC. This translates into CASSSPASDPYEQYF.

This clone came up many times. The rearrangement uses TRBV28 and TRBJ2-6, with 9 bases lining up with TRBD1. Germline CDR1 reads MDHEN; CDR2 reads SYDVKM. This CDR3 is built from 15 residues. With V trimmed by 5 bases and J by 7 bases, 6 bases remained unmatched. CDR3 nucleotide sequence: TGTGCCAGCAGTGGGTGGACAGGGGAAGCCAACGTCCTGACTTTC. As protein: CASSGWTGEANVLTF.

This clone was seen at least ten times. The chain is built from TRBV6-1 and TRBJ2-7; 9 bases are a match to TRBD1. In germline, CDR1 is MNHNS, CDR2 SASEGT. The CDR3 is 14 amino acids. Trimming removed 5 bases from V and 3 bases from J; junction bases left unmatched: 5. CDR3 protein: CASSRDRVRYEQYF. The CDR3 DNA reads TGTGCCAGCAGTCGGGACAGGGTACGCTACGAGCAGTACTTC.

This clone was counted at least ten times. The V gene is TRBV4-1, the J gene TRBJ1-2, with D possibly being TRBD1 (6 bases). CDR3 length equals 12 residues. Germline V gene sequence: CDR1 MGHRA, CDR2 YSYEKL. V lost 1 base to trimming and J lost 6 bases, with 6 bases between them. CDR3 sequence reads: CASSQGTDGYTF. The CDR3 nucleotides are TGCGCCAGCAGCCAAGGGACAGATGGCTACACCTTC.

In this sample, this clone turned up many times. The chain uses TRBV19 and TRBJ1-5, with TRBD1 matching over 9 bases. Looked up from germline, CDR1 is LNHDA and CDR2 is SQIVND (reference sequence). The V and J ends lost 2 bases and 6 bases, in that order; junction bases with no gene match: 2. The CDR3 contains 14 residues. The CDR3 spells CASSIRQGVQPQHF. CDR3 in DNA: TGTGCCAGTAGTATAAGACAGGGGGTTCAGCCCCAGCATTTT.

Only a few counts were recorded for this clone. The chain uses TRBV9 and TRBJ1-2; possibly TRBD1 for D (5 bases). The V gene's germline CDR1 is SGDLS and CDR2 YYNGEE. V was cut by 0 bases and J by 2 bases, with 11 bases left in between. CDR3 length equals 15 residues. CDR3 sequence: CASSVGVRGNYGYTF. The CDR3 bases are TGTGCCAGCAGCGTAGGAGTTCGGGGGAACTATGGCTACACCTTC.

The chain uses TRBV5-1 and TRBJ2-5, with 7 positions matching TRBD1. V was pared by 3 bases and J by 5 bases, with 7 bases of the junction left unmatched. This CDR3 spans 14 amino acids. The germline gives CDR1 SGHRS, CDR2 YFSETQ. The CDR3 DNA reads TGCGCCAGCAGCTCACAGGGGCGAGATGAGACCCAGTACTTC. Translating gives CASSSQGRDETQYF.

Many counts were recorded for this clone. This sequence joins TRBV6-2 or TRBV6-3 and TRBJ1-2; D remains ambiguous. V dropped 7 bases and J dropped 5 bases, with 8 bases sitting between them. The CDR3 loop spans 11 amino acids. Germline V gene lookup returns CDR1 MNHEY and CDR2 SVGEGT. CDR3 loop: CASMRGYGYTF. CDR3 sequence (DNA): TGTGCCAGCATGCGCGGTTATGGCTACACCTTC.

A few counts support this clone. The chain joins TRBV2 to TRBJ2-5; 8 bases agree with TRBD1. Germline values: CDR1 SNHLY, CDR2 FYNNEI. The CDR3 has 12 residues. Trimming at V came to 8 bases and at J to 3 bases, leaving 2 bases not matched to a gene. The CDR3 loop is CASDRGEETQYF. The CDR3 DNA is TGTGCCAGCGACAGGGGTGAAGAGACCCAGTACTTC.

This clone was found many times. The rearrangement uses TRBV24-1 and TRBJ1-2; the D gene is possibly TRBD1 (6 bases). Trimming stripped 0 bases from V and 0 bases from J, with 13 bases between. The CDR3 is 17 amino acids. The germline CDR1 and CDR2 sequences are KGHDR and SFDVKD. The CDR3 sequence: CATSDLGDTTSNYGYTF. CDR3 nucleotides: TGTGCCACCAGTGATTTGGGGGACACTACTTCTAACTATGGCTACACCTTC.

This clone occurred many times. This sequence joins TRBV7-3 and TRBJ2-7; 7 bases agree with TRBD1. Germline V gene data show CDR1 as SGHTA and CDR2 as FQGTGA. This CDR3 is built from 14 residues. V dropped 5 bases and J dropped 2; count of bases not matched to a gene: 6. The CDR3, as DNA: TGTGCCAGCAGCAAAAACAGGGGCCCCTACGAGCAGTACTTC. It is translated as CASSKNRGPYEQYF.

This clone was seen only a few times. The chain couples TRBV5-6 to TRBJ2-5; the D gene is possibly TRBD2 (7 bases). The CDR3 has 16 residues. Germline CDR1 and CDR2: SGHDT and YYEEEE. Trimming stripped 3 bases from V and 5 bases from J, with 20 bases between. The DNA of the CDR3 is TGTGCCAGCAGCTGGGGGGGGCTAACCATCGGGGAGACCCAGTACTTC. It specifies CASSWGGLTIGETQYF. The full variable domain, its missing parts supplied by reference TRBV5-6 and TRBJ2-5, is DAGVTQSPTHLIKTRGQQVTLRCSPKSGHDTVSWYQQALGQGPQFIFQYYEEEERQRGNFPDRFSGHQFPNYSSELNVNALLLGDSALYLCASSWGGLTIGETQYFGPGTRLLVL.

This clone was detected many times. The CDR3 loop is CASSLDVQGGTEAFF. CDR3 coding DNA: TGTGCCAGCAGCTTGGATGTACAGGGCGGCACTGAAGCTTTCTTT. V usage is TRBV5-4 and J usage is TRBJ1-1; tentatively, D is TRBD1 (6 bases). V was shortened by 0 bases and J by 4 bases, with 13 bases between the two germline ends. Germline V gene lookup returns CDR1 SGHNT and CDR2 YYREEE (reference sequence). This CDR3 is built from 15 residues. Drawing the rest from reference TRBV5-4 and TRBJ1-1, the complete variable domain is ETGVTQSPTHLIKTRGQQVTLRCSSQSGHNTVSWYQQALGQGPQFIFQYYREEENGRGNFPPRFSGLQFPNYSSELNVNALELDDSALYLCASSLDVQGGTEAFFGQGTRLTVV.

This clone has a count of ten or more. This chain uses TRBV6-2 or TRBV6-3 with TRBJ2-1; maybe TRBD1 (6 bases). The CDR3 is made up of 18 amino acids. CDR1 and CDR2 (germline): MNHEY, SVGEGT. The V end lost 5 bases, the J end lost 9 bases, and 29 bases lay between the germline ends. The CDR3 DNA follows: TGTGCCAGCAGTCCATGGGCCCTAGGCGAGGGGGAGCTAGGTGAGCAGTTCTTC. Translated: CASSPWALGEGELGEQFF.

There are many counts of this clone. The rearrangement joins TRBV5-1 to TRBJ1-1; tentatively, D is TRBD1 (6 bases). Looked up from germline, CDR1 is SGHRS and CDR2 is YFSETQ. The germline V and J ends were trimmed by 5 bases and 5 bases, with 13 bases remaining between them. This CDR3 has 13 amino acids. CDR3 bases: TGCGCCAGCAGTTTACAGGGTGAGACTGAAGCTTTCTTT. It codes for CASSLQGETEAFF.

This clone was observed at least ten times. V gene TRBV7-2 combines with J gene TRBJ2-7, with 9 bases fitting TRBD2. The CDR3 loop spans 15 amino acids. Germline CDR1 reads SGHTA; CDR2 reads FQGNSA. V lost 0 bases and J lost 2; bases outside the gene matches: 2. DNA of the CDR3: TGTGCCAGCAGCTTAGCGTCTAGCGGGGCCTACGAGCAGTACTTC. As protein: CASSLASSGAYEQYF.

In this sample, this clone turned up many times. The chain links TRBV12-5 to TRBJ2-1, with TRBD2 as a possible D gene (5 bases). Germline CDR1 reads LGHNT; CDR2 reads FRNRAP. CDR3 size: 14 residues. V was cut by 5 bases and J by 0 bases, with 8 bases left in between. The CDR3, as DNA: TGTGCTAGTGGTACGGGGATCTCCTACAATGAGCAGTTCTTC. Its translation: CASGTGISYNEQFF.

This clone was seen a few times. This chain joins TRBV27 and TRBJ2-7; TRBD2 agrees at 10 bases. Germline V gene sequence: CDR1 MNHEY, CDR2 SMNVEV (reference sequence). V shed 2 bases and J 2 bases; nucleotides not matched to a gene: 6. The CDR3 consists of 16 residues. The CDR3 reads CASSLSSGGYAYEQYF. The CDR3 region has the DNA TGTGCCAGCAGTTTAAGTAGCGGGGGGTACGCCTACGAGCAGTACTTC.

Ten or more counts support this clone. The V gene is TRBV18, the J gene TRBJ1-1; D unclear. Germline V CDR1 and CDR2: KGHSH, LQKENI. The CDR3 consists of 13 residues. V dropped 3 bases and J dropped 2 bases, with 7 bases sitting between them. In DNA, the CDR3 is TGTGCCAGCTCACCTAGACAAAACACTGAAGCTTTCTTT. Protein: CASSPRQNTEAFF.

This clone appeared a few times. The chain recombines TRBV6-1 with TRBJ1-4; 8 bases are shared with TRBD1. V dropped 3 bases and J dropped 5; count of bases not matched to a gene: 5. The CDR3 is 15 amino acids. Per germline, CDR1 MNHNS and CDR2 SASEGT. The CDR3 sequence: CASSEQTGENEKLFF. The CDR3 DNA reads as TGTGCCAGCAGTGAGCAGACAGGGGAAAATGAAAAACTGTTTTTT.

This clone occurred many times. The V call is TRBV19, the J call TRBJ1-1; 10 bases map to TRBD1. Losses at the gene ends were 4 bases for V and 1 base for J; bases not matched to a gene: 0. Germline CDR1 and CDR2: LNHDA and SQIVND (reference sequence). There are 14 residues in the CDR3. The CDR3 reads CASSRDRGNTEAFF. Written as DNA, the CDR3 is TGTGCCAGTAGTAGGGACAGGGGGAACACTGAAGCTTTCTTT. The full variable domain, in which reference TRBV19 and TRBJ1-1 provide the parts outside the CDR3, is DGGITQSPKYLFRKEGQNVTLSCEQNLNHDAMYWYRQDPGQGLRLIYYSQIVNDFQKGDIAEGYSVSREKKESFPLTVTSAQKNPTAFYLCASSRDRGNTEAFFGQGTRLTVV.

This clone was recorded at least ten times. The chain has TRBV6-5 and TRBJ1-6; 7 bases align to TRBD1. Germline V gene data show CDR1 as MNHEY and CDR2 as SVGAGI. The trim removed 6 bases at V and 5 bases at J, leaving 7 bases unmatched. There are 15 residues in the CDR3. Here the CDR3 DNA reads TGTGCCAGCAGAGTTGACAGGGCCGATAATTCACCCCTCCACTTT. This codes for CASRVDRADNSPLHF.

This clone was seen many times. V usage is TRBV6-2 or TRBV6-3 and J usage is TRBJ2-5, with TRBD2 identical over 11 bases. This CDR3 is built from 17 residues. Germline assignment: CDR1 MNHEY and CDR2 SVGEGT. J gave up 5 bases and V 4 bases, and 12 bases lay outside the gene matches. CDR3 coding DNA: TGTGCCAGCAGTTCTCGACTAGCGGGGTGGAAACGGGAGACCCAGTACTTC. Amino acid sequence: CASSSRLAGWKRETQYF.

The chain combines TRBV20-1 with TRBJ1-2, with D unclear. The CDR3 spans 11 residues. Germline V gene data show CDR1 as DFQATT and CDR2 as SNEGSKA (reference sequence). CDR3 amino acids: CSHRSNYGYTF. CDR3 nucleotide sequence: TGCAGCCACCGGTCTAACTATGGCTACACCTTC.

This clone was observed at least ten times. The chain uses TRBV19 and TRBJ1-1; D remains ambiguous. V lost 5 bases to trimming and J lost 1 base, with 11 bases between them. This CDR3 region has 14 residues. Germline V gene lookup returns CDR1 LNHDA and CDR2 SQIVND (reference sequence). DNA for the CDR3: TGTGCCAGTAGTCTCTCCCGGGGGAACACTGAAGCTTTCTTT. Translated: CASSLSRGNTEAFF. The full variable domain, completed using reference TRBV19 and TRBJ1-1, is DGGITQSPKYLFRKEGQNVTLSCEQNLNHDAMYWYRQDPGQGLRLIYYSQIVNDFQKGDIAEGYSVSREKKESFPLTVTSAQKNPTAFYLCASSLSRGNTEAFFGQGTRLTVV.